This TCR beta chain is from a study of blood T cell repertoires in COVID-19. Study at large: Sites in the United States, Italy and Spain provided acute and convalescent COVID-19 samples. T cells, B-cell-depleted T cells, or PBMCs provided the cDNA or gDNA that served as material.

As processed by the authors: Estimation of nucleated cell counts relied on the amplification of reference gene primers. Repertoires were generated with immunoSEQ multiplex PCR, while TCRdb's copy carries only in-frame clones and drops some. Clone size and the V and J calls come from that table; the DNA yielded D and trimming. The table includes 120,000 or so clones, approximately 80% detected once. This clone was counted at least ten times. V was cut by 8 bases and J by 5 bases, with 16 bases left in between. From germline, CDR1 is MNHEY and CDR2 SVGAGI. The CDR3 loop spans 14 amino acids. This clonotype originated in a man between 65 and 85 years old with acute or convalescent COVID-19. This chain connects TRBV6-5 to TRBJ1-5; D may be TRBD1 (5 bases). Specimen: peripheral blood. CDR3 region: CASGAEAGHQPQHF. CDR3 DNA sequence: TGTGCCAGCGGGGCTGAGGCCGGACATCAGCCCCAGCATTTT.